The clone carrying this T cell receptor (beta chain) was seen once. This sample stems from a study of CD8 T cells in Susac syndrome. V lost 4 bases to trimming and J lost 4 bases, with 20 bases between them. This CDR3 contains 16 residues. Germline V gene sequence: CDR1 SGHRS, CDR2 YFSETQ. TCR beta sequencing covered blood CD8+ and CD4+ T cells. An input of about 0.5 to 1 ug of RNA was subjected to reverse transcription using random hexamers. TCR beta CDR3 was amplified by immunoSEQ covering 54 Vbeta and 13 Jbeta. In TCRdb, the immunoSEQ multiplex PCR reads were re-called with MiXCR into one record per CDR3 protein. The sample contains more than 95,000 distinct CDR3 sequences, 85% to 95% of which appear only once.

This receptor was taken from a human donor with multiple sclerosis. Sample: CD4+ T cells from PBMCs. The chain is built from TRBV5-1 and TRBJ2-5; D tentatively fits TRBD1 or TRBD2 (5 bases each). The chain's CDR3 is CASSRGGDPTVETQYF. The DNA of the CDR3 is TGCGCCAGCAGCCGGGGTGGGGACCCTACAGTAGAGACCCAGTACTTC.